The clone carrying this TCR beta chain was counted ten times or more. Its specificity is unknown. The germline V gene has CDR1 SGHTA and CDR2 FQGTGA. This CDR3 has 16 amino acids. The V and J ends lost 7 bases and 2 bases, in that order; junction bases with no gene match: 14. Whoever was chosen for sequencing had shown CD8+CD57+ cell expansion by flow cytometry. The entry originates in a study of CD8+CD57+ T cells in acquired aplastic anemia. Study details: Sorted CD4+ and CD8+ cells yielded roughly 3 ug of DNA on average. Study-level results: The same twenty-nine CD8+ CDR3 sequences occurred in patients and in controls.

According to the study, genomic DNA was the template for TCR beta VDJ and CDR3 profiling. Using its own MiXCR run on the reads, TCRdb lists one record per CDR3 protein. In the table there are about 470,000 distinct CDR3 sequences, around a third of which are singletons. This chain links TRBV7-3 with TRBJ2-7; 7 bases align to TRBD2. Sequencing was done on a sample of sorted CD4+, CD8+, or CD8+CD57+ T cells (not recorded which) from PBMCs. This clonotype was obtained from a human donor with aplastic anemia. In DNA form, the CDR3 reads TGTGCCAGCAACGTTCTAGCGGTATCAGTCCCCTACGAGCAGTACTTC. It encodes CASNVLAVSVPYEQYF.